The 19 T cell receptor beta chains below were found in one sample sequenced in a study of blood T cell repertoires in COVID-19 (dated by TCRdb to the early 2020s). The protocol used for the library was the immunoSEQ multiplex PCR assay. TCRdb holds this immuneACCESS table with in-frame rearrangements only. Some clones are missing; in checked studies, unresolved V genes explain under half, and the rest has no known cause. The sample profile shows about 160,000 clones; about 84% of them were found once. The ten largest account for around 6% of the sample. Material for sequencing was PBMCs or T cells enriched from blood (not recorded which). The source is a woman aged 35 to 49 with acute COVID-19.

The chain joins TRBV30 to TRBJ1-1; no clear D gene. The V gene lost 0 bases and the J gene lost 4 bases, with 3 bases spanning the gap. The CDR3 spans 11 residues. Germline lookup yields CDR1 GTSNPN and CDR2 SVGIG (reference sequence). CDR3 sequence reads: CAWSVLTEAFF. The CDR3 nucleotides read TGTGCCTGGAGTGTACTCACTGAAGCTTTCTTT.

V usage is TRBV7-3 and J usage is TRBJ2-1; TRBD1 matches at 7 bases. This CDR3 is 14 amino acids long. V was pared by 1 base and J by 8 bases, with 5 bases of the junction left unmatched. Germline lookup yields CDR1 SGHTA and CDR2 FQGTGA. CDR3 nucleotide sequence: TGTGCCAGCAGCTTAAGGGGACAGCTCGATGAGCAGTTCTTC. It yields the protein CASSLRGQLDEQFF.

J is TRBJ1-2 and V is TRBV6-5, with 7 nucleotides matching TRBD1. The CDR3 consists of 14 residues. V gave up 2 bases and J gave up 6 bases; unmatched junction bases: 6. CDR1 and CDR2 from the germline V gene are MNHEY and SVGAGI. The CDR3 reads CASSYARQGDGYTF. Written as DNA, the CDR3 is TGTGCCAGCAGTTACGCCCGACAGGGAGATGGCTACACCTTC.

In this sample, this clone turned up once. This chain links TRBV5-4 with TRBJ1-3; perhaps TRBD1 as D (5 bases). Germline V lookup: CDR1 SGHNT, CDR2 YYREEE (reference sequence). The length of the CDR3 is 16 residues. V lost 4 bases and J lost 0, with 14 bases in between. CDR3: CASSLWAGGSGNTIYF. The CDR3, as DNA: TGTGCCAGCAGCCTCTGGGCGGGGGGCTCTGGAAACACCATATATTTT.

This clone rates as medium-sized. The chain links TRBV21-1 to TRBJ2-1; the D segment call TRBD2 is taken from the table without a DNA check. TRBV21-1 is a pseudogene. This CDR3 is 17 amino acids long. The CDR3 region is CASSFLGVRSTYNEQFF. The DNA of the CDR3 is TGTGCCAGCAGCTTCCTCGGAGTGAGGAGTACCTACAATGAGCAGTTCTTC.

This sequence joins TRBV13 and TRBJ1-2; tentatively, D is TRBD1 (6 bases). V lost 3 bases and J 2 bases, leaving 16 bases between the germline ends. CDR3 length: 16 residues. Germline V CDR1 and CDR2: PRHDT, FYEKMQ (reference sequence). Here the CDR3 reads CASSFTPSRGNYGYTF. CDR3 sequence (DNA): TGTGCCAGCAGCTTCACCCCATCCAGGGGCAACTATGGCTACACCTTC.

A few counts support this clone. This chain joins TRBV7-2 and TRBJ2-2; 11 bases agree with TRBD1. With 8 bases clipped from V and 6 bases from J, the junction kept 5 bases outside the gene matches. The CDR3 contains 14 residues. CDR1 SGHTA and CDR2 FQGNSA come from the germline V gene. CDR3 DNA sequence: TGTGCCAGCTCACGGGACAGGGGGGCCGGGGAGCTGTTTTTT. Translated, it gives CASSRDRGAGELFF.

The chain is built from TRBV10-1 and TRBJ2-1, with 7 positions matching TRBD2. The CDR3 is made up of 15 amino acids. Trimming cost V 8 bases and J 9 bases; bases outside gene matches: 16. The germline V gene encodes CDR1 WNHNN and CDR2 SYGVQD (reference sequence). The CDR3 DNA reads TGCGCCAGCGGTCCTAGCGGTGAGGGCCGTGGTGAGCAGTTCTTC. Its translation is CASGPSGEGRGEQFF.

The rearrangement links TRBV5-1 to TRBJ1-3; D gene unclear. The CDR3 has 15 residues. V gave up 1 base and J gave up 0 bases, with 8 bases separating them. Germline-derived CDR1 and CDR2 are SGHRS and YFSETQ. Written as DNA, the CDR3 is TGCGCCAGCAGCTTGCTAGGTAGCTCTGGAAACACCATATATTTT. It translates to CASSLLGSSGNTIYF.

V usage is TRBV7-3 and J usage is TRBJ2-2; D not resolved. V was clipped by 5 bases and J by 0 bases, with 4 bases between them. Germline loops: CDR1 SGHTA, CDR2 FQGTGA. CDR3 length: 13 amino acids. As DNA, the CDR3 is TGTGCCAGCAGCCGCGCGAACACCGGGGAGCTGTTTTTT. This sequence encodes CASSRANTGELFF.

The chain recombines TRBV15 with TRBJ2-5; 7 nucleotides align to TRBD1. V trimming: 5 bases; J trimming: 5 bases; junction bases outside the gene matches: 8. This CDR3 contains 14 residues. From germline, CDR1 is LNHNV and CDR2 YYDKDF (reference sequence). The CDR3 DNA reads TGTGCCACCAGCCCTCGGGCAGGGGGTGAGACCCAGTACTTC. It codes for CATSPRAGGETQYF.

Only a few counts were recorded for this clone. The chain joins TRBV5-1 to TRBJ1-1; a weak D match, TRBD1 (6 bases). The CDR3 totals 12 residues. Trimming pared 0 bases from V and 9 bases from J, leaving 9 bases between. The germline V gene has CDR1 SGHRS and CDR2 YFSETQ. The CDR3 region is CASSLDGQQAFF. For the CDR3, the DNA is TGCGCCAGCAGCTTGGACGGACAGCAAGCTTTCTTT.

This sequence joins TRBV18 and TRBJ2-1, with TRBD2 matching over 9 bases. The junction had 10 bases not matched to a gene; V was cut back by 3 bases and J by 4 bases. The length of the CDR3 is 17 residues. The germline V gene has CDR1 KGHSH and CDR2 LQKENI. This chain's CDR3 is CASSPTPGLAPYNEQFF. The DNA of the CDR3 is TGTGCCAGCTCACCGACGCCTGGACTAGCGCCGTACAATGAGCAGTTCTTC.

A single count supports this clone. The chain links TRBV29-1 to TRBJ2-1, with no clear D. V shed 3 bases and J shed 0 bases, with 6 bases lying between them. Germline CDR1 and CDR2: SQVTM and ANQGSEA. The CDR3 loop spans 13 amino acids. CDR3 in DNA: TGCAGCGTTGAGTCCAGCTCCTACAATGAGCAGTTCTTC. This translates into CSVESSSYNEQFF.

The V call is TRBV19, the J call TRBJ1-3, with D possibly being TRBD1 (5 bases). Per germline, CDR1 LNHDA and CDR2 SQIVND (reference sequence). V lost 5 bases to trimming and J lost 0 bases, with 23 bases between them. This CDR3 comprises 19 residues. CDR3 bases: TGTGCCAGTAGTGGTTCGGCGGACAATCCCATACTCTCTGGAAACACCATATATTTT. Translation: CASSGSADNPILSGNTIYF.

The chain uses TRBV25-1 and TRBJ2-1; the match to TRBD2 covers 8 bases. The CDR3 has 13 amino acids. Germline V gene data show CDR1 as MGHDK and CDR2 as SYGVNS. V lost 10 bases and J lost 6; bases outside the gene matches: 8. The CDR3 region has the DNA TGTGCCACCGATAGCGGGATTAGCAATGAGCAGTTCTTC. Amino acids: CATDSGISNEQFF.

The chain joins TRBV3-1 (or the pseudogene TRBV3-2) to TRBJ1-1; tentatively, D is TRBD1 (6 bases). The V gene lost 3 bases and the J gene lost 4 bases, with 9 bases spanning the gap. Germline CDR1 is LGHDT and CDR2 is YNNKEL (reference sequence). This CDR3 region has 13 residues. CDR3 sequence reads: CASSQRGGTEAFF. The CDR3 DNA sequence: TGTGCCAGCAGCCAGAGGGGGGGCACTGAAGCTTTCTTT.

The CDR3 region is CASSLSGSRNEQYF. CDR3 nucleotides: TGTGCCAGCAGCTTAAGCGGGAGTAGAAACGAGCAGTACTTC. The chain carries TRBV13 and TRBJ2-7; 8 bases match TRBD2. Germline V gene sequence: CDR1 PRHDT, CDR2 FYEKMQ (reference sequence). The V and J ends lost 2 bases and 5 bases, in that order; junction bases with no gene match: 5. There are 14 residues in the CDR3.

The chain links TRBV7-8 to TRBJ2-7, with D perhaps matching TRBD2 (6 bases). This CDR3 region has 13 residues. Germline CDR1 SGHVS, CDR2 FQNEAQ. The germline V and J ends were trimmed by 2 bases and 5 bases, with 10 bases remaining between them. CDR3 in DNA: TGTGCCAGCAGCTTAAGGGAGCGGGACGAGCAGTACGTC. Its protein product is CASSLRERDEQYV.